This passage covers 30 T cell receptor beta chains from one sample sequenced in a study of blood T cells in healthy people across ages. With a J-beta primer mix and a sample-barcoded 5' primer, a second PCR ran about 6 to 11 cycles. TCRdb ran MiXCR on the 5' RACE reads and lists one entry per CDR3 protein. The sample consists of approximately 1.5 million distinct CDR3 sequences, approximately 43% of them appearing once. Sequencing input: blood. The receptors come from a woman aged 18-35 years in good health.

The chain couples TRBV4-3 to TRBJ2-3; 9 bases are a match to TRBD2. CDR3 length: 19 residues. The ends lost 0 bases at V and 1 base at J; junction bases unmatched: 11. Germline CDR1 is LGHNA and CDR2 is YSLEER. The CDR3 DNA reads as TGCGCCAGCAGCCAAGATTACGCGGGAGGGCCCGGAGGCACAGATACGCAGTATTTT. Its translation is CASSQDYAGGPGGTDTQYF.

This clonotype was counted a few times. The chain links TRBV28 to TRBJ2-7; either TRBD1 or TRBD2 may fit D (5 bases each). This CDR3 is built from 15 residues. Trimming removed 7 bases at V and 4 bases at J, with 20 bases between. Germline assignment: CDR1 MDHEN and CDR2 SYDVKM. The CDR3 region has the DNA TGTGCCAGCAACCTACCCGGGGCCTTAAAATACGAGCAGTACTTC. Translating gives CASNLPGALKYEQYF. The entire variable domain, with the rest obtained from reference TRBV28 and TRBJ2-7, is as follows: DVKVTQSSRYLVKRTGEKVFLECVQDMDHENMFWYRQDPGLGLRLIYFSYDVKMKEKGDIPEGYSVSREKKERFSLILESASTNQTSMYLCASNLPGALKYEQYFGPGTRLTVT.

This clonotype was picked up a small number of times. The J gene is TRBJ1-4, the V gene TRBV29-1; D might be TRBD1 (5 bases). This CDR3 has 11 residues. Trimming stripped 5 bases from V and 7 bases from J, with 8 bases between. Germline assignment: CDR1 SQVTM and CDR2 ANQGSEA. CDR3 in amino acids: CSVLRGEKLFF. CDR3 nucleotide sequence: TGCAGCGTTCTAAGGGGTGAAAAACTGTTTTTT.

This clonotype was observed a handful of times. This chain uses TRBV6-2 or TRBV6-3 with TRBJ2-1; D gene unclear. With 0 bases removed from V and 3 bases from J, the gap between germline ends came to 18 bases. Germline loops: CDR1 MNHEY, CDR2 SVGEGT. The CDR3 is 18 amino acids. In DNA, the CDR3 is TGTGCCAGCAGTTACTCCCTGCCTAGGGCGGATAACTACAATGAGCAGTTCTTC. This encodes CASSYSLPRADNYNEQFF.

This clonotype has more than one count but fewer than ten. The chain uses TRBV20-1 and TRBJ2-3, with 8 bases that match TRBD2. Looked up from germline, CDR1 is DFQATT and CDR2 is SNEGSKA (reference sequence). V was pared by 4 bases and J by 0 bases, with 6 bases of the junction left unmatched. CDR3 length equals 15 residues. The DNA for the CDR3 is TGCAGTGCTACCCGTAGCGGGACTAGCACAGATACGCAGTATTTT. It specifies CSATRSGTSTDTQYF.

Of note for this clonotype: An end of the junction differs from the germline gene, which may be a read error. The rearrangement links TRBV5-1 to TRBJ2-5; TRBD1 is a possible D gene (6 bases). This CDR3 has 15 amino acids. Per the germline V gene, CDR1 is SGHRS and CDR2 is YFSETQ. The CDR3 DNA follows: TGCGCCTGCAGCTCTGGCTTGGGGGCCGGTGAGACCCAGTACTTC. Translating it yields CACSSGLGAGETQYF.

V and J are TRBV28 and TRBJ2-6; perhaps TRBD2 as D (5 bases). Germline CDR1 is MDHEN and CDR2 is SYDVKM. The V gene lost 5 bases and the J gene lost 0 bases, with 17 bases spanning the gap. The CDR3 extends over 18 amino acids. In DNA form, the CDR3 reads TGTGCCAGCAGTGTACTCCGGGCTAGCCTCTCTGGGGCCAACGTCCTGACTTTC. This codes for CASSVLRASLSGANVLTF. Full variable domain (rest looked up from reference TRBV28 and TRBJ2-6): DVKVTQSSRYLVKRTGEKVFLECVQDMDHENMFWYRQDPGLGLRLIYFSYDVKMKEKGDIPEGYSVSREKKERFSLILESASTNQTSMYLCASSVLRASLSGANVLTFGAGSRLTVL.

This clonotype was counted many times. The chain uses TRBV7-2 and TRBJ2-7, with a possible D match to TRBD2 (5 bases). From germline, CDR1 is SGHTA and CDR2 FQGNSA. The CDR3 totals 13 residues. V lost 5 bases and J lost 0, with 8 bases in between. CDR3 amino acids: CASSPTTSYEQYF. CDR3 sequence (DNA): TGTGCCAGCAGCCCGACTACCTCCTACGAGCAGTACTTC.

There are many counts of this clonotype. The chain's CDR3 is CSVEDPLARAYNEQFF. As DNA, the CDR3 is TGCAGCGTTGAAGATCCCCTAGCTAGGGCCTACAATGAGCAGTTCTTC. J is TRBJ2-1 and V is TRBV29-1, with D maybe TRBD2 (5 bases). The CDR3 extends over 16 amino acids. CDR1 is SQVTM and CDR2 is ANQGSEA in the germline V gene. The V and J ends lost 0 bases and 2 bases respectively, with 14 bases between them.

This clonotype was seen ten or more times. This chain links TRBV30 with TRBJ2-7; TRBD2 matches at 11 bases. V dropped 3 bases and J dropped 4; count of bases not matched to a gene: 5. Germline V gene lookup returns CDR1 GTSNPN and CDR2 SVGIG (reference sequence). This CDR3 comprises 14 residues. The CDR3 nucleotides read TGTGCCTGGAGAGGGACTAGCGGAACGTACGAGCAGTACTTC. Its translation: CAWRGTSGTYEQYF.

The chain links TRBV15 to TRBJ2-2, with TRBD2 identical over 8 bases. Germline V gene sequence: CDR1 LNHNV, CDR2 YYDKDF (reference sequence). Trimming at V came to 1 base and at J to 2 bases, leaving 3 bases not matched to a gene. This CDR3 has 16 residues. The CDR3 region has the DNA TGTGCCACCAGCAGAGTCAGGACTAGCAACACCGGGGAGCTGTTTTTT. It specifies CATSRVRTSNTGELFF. Variable domain in full (rest from reference TRBV15 and TRBJ2-2): DAMVIQNPRYQVTQFGKPVTLSCSQTLNHNVMYWYQQKSSQAPKLLFHYYDKDFNNEADTPDNFQSRRPNTSFCFLDIRSPGLGDTAMYLCATSRVRTSNTGELFFGEGSRLTVL.

This clonotype was detected a few times. CDR3: CASSVASGGLDTQYF. CDR3 DNA sequence: TGTGCCAGCAGCGTGGCTAGCGGGGGGTTAGATACGCAGTATTTT. V is TRBV9 and J is TRBJ2-3; 11 bases map to TRBD2. Germline V gene data show CDR1 as SGDLS and CDR2 as YYNGEE. The CDR3 consists of 15 residues. Trimming removed 2 bases from V and 5 bases from J; junction bases left unmatched: 4.

This clonotype was counted a few times. The rearrangement links TRBV3-1 to TRBJ2-4; no reliable D call. The J call is in doubt because the DNA end fits TRBJ2-7 better. This CDR3 is built from 13 residues. CDR1 and CDR2 (germline): LGHDT, YNNKEL (reference sequence). The CDR3 reads CASSQHASYEQYF. The CDR3 DNA reads TGTGCCAGCAGCCAACACGCTTCCTACGAGCAGTACTTC.

The V call is TRBV7-9, the J call TRBJ2-3, with 9 positions matching TRBD1. Germline V CDR1 and CDR2: SEHNR, FQNEAQ (reference sequence). Trimming removed 5 bases from V and 4 bases from J; junction bases left unmatched: 7. The CDR3 has 15 residues. CDR3 sequence reads: CASSLDRGYADTQYF. CDR3 coding DNA: TGTGCCAGCAGCCTTGACAGGGGGTATGCAGATACGCAGTATTTT.

On this clonotype itself: One end of the junction fails to match germline, which may point to a read error. The chain is built from TRBV12-3 or TRBV12-4 and TRBJ2-3; D gene uncertain. CDR3 length: 13 residues. The CDR3 loop is CASGTRRADAQYF. The CDR3 DNA reads as TGTGCCAGCGGCACAAGACGCGCAGATGCGCAGTATTTT.

This clonotype was detected only a few times. The J gene is TRBJ2-3, the V gene TRBV20-1; the D gene is possibly TRBD2 (6 bases). The CDR3 has 14 amino acids. The germline V gene has CDR1 DFQATT and CDR2 SNEGSKA (reference sequence). V was shortened by 1 base and J by 3 bases, with 11 bases between the two germline ends. The CDR3, as DNA: TGCAGTGCTAGAGTTGAGGGACTGACAGATACGCAGTATTTT. This gives the protein CSARVEGLTDTQYF.

The chain combines TRBV29-1 with TRBJ2-7; D tentatively reads TRBD1 or TRBD2 (5 bases each). The CDR3 is 18 residues long. Germline CDR1 and CDR2: SQVTM and ANQGSEA. Trimming removed 6 bases from V and 3 bases from J, with 30 bases in between. CDR3 loop: CSVAAGTESPGYNYEQYF. In DNA form, the CDR3 reads TGCAGCGTCGCGGCTGGGACGGAGTCGCCGGGGTATAACTACGAGCAGTACTTC.

The chain couples TRBV7-2 to TRBJ2-3, with D possibly being TRBD1 or TRBD2 (5 bases each). CDR3 size: 12 residues. Germline loops: CDR1 SGHTA, CDR2 FQGNSA. With 10 bases removed from V and 13 bases from J, the gap between germline ends came to 21 bases. The CDR3 sequence: CATITPAGAEYF. As DNA, the CDR3 is TGTGCCACCATTACACCGGCCGGGGCTGAGTATTTT.

The chain joins TRBV28 to TRBJ2-3; maybe TRBD2 (5 bases). Germline lookup yields CDR1 MDHEN and CDR2 SYDVKM. The CDR3 has 13 amino acids. CDR3 region: CAVWRALTDTQYF. The DNA of the CDR3 is TGTGCAGTGTGGCGGGCCCTCACAGATACGCAGTATTTT.

This rearrangement joins TRBV29-1 to TRBJ2-3; the D is unclear. V lost 3 bases, J lost 5 bases, and 3 bases lay in between. CDR3 length equals 10 residues. CDR1 and CDR2 (germline): SQVTM, ANQGSEA. CDR3 sequence reads: CSVDLDTQYF. The CDR3 nucleotides are TGCAGCGTTGACCTAGATACGCAGTATTTT.

This chain connects TRBV20-1 to TRBJ2-1; no firm D call. Deletions cut 3 bases from V and 5 bases from J, with 14 bases between. Germline lookup yields CDR1 DFQATT and CDR2 SNEGSKA (reference sequence). This CDR3 region has 14 residues. The CDR3 region has the DNA TGCAGTGCTAGTGACCAGAATGGGCACAATGAGCAGTTCTTC. It encodes CSASDQNGHNEQFF.

The chain is built from TRBV7-2 and TRBJ2-7, with 7 bases lining up with TRBD2. The V segment lost 5 bases and the J segment 6 bases; nucleotides outside the gene matches: 10. The length of the CDR3 is 14 residues. In germline, CDR1 is SGHTA, CDR2 FQGNSA. CDR3 DNA sequence: TGTGCCAGCAGCCTTGGGAGGGCATTGGCCGAGCAGTACTTC. Amino acid sequence: CASSLGRALAEQYF.

In this sample, this clonotype turned up a few times. The rearrangement uses TRBV12-3 or TRBV12-4 and TRBJ2-7; D ambiguous. V was shortened by 4 bases and J by 2 bases, with 9 bases between the two germline ends. The CDR3 is made up of 13 amino acids. The CDR3 is CASSWKSAYEQYF. The CDR3 coding sequence is TGTGCCAGCAGTTGGAAATCTGCCTACGAGCAGTACTTC.

This clonotype was found a few times. This chain joins TRBV11-2 and TRBJ2-3; 10 positions match TRBD2. This CDR3 contains 16 residues. Trimming removed 5 bases from V and 2 bases from J; junction bases left unmatched: 7. Germline V gene lookup returns CDR1 SGHAT and CDR2 FQNNGV. CDR3 in amino acids: CASSLNSGGITDTQYF. CDR3 bases: TGTGCCAGCAGCCTGAATAGCGGGGGGATCACAGATACGCAGTATTTT. The whole variable domain, remainder taken from reference TRBV11-2 and TRBJ2-3, is EAGVAQSPRYKIIEKRQSVAFWCNPISGHATLYWYQQILGQGPKLLIQFQNNGVVDDSQLPKDRFSAERLKGVDSTLKIQPAKLEDSAVYLCASSLNSGGITDTQYFGPGTRLTVL.

The rearrangement links TRBV18 to TRBJ2-7, with TRBD2 as a possible D gene (6 bases). Trimming pared 3 bases from V and 0 bases from J, leaving 12 bases between. The germline CDR1 and CDR2 sequences are KGHSH and LQKENI. The CDR3 extends over 15 amino acids. CDR3 sequence reads: CASSPGSFGSYEQYF. The CDR3 DNA sequence: TGTGCCAGCTCACCCGGGAGCTTCGGCTCCTACGAGCAGTACTTC.

This clonotype appeared many times. V and J are TRBV7-9 and TRBJ1-5; unclear D gene. Germline V lookup: CDR1 SEHNR, CDR2 FQNEAQ (reference sequence). The ends were cut back, 2 bases at V and 4 bases at J, with 3 bases in the middle. The CDR3 length is 12 residues. The CDR3 region is CASSLTNQPQHF. CDR3 nucleotides: TGTGCCAGCAGCTTAACAAATCAGCCCCAGCATTTT.

The rearrangement links TRBV6-6 to TRBJ1-5; D is ambiguous. This CDR3 has 12 amino acids. Germline V CDR1 and CDR2: MNHNY, SVGAGI (reference sequence). Trimming left V 6 bases short and J 4 bases short, with 7 bases between. DNA of the CDR3: TGTGCCAGCAGGGCTCTTAATCAGCCCCAGCATTTT. Encoded protein: CASRALNQPQHF.

This clonotype was found many times. V gene TRBV29-1 combines with J gene TRBJ2-1, with unresolved D. The CDR3 length is 13 residues. V lost 0 bases and J 7 bases, leaving 10 bases between the germline ends. The germline V gene has CDR1 SQVTM and CDR2 ANQGSEA. CDR3 sequence: CSVEDPVENEQFF. In nucleotides, the CDR3 is TGCAGCGTTGAAGATCCTGTGGAAAATGAGCAGTTCTTC.

This clonotype showed up just a few times. The rearrangement joins TRBV13 to TRBJ1-3; 9 bases match TRBD1. CDR3 size: 15 residues. The germline V gene has CDR1 PRHDT and CDR2 FYEKMQ (reference sequence). With 5 bases clipped from V and 4 bases from J, the junction kept 6 bases outside the gene matches. The CDR3 DNA follows: TGTGCCAGCAGCCCTGACAGGGGGAAAGGAAACACCATATATTTT. Translation gives CASSPDRGKGNTIYF.

The sample holds one count of this clonotype. The chain employs TRBV27 and TRBJ2-7; the match to TRBD2 covers 11 bases. CDR1 and CDR2 (germline): MNHEY, SMNVEV (reference sequence). This CDR3 has 17 amino acids. V shed 7 bases and J 3 bases; nucleotides not matched to a gene: 14. This chain's CDR3 is CASTPKWASGRNYEQYF. For the CDR3, the DNA is TGTGCCAGCACTCCTAAGTGGGCTAGCGGGAGGAACTACGAGCAGTACTTC.